Shown below are 27 T cell receptor beta chains from a single sample sequenced in a study of T cells after yellow fever vaccination. TCRdb recomputed calls from the 5' RACE reads with MiXCR, one row per CDR3 protein. The sample shows some 600,000 distinct CDR3 sequences, 17% of them seen only once. The sequenced sample was PBMCs, obtained roughly 5 days after the first yellow fever vaccination. These receptor sequences come from a man aged 18 to 29 who received the YFV17D yellow fever vaccine.

This chain links TRBV4-1 with TRBJ1-4; tentative D call: TRBD1 (6 bases). The CDR3 length is 15 residues. The ends were cut back, 1 base at V and 8 bases at J, with 14 bases in the middle. Germline V gene sequence: CDR1 MGHRA, CDR2 YSYEKL. This CDR3 reads CASSQVGRTAEKLFF. Here the CDR3 DNA reads TGCGCCAGCAGCCAAGTAGGTCGGACAGCAGAAAAACTGTTTTTT.

V usage is TRBV6-2 or TRBV6-3 and J usage is TRBJ2-1; weak D call: TRBD2 (6 bases). The CDR3 runs 14 residues. Looked up from germline, CDR1 is MNHEY and CDR2 is SVGEGT. Trimming took off 10 bases at V and 3 bases at J, with 16 bases between the two ends. CDR3 nucleotides: TGTGCCACCGCCGGCGGGGCCCGCTACAATGAGCAGTTCTTC. Protein product: CATAGGARYNEQFF.

This clonotype was seen more than once but under ten times. V and J are TRBV28 and TRBJ2-4; the D gene is possibly TRBD1 (6 bases). The V and J ends lost 4 bases and 0 bases respectively, with 25 bases between them. CDR3 length: 20 amino acids. Germline V gene data show CDR1 as MDHEN and CDR2 as SYDVKM. The CDR3 coding sequence is TGTGCCAGCAGTTCGGCCTACCGGGACAAAAACTCCCTAGCCAAAAACATTCAGTACTTC. This sequence encodes CASSSAYRDKNSLAKNIQYF.

Only a few counts were recorded for this clonotype. The rearrangement links TRBV20-1 to TRBJ2-7; D not resolved. Looked up from germline, CDR1 is DFQATT and CDR2 is SNEGSKA (reference sequence). There are 10 residues in the CDR3. Trimming removed 7 bases from V and 6 bases from J, with 10 bases in between. CDR3 nucleotide sequence: TGCAGTGTCCGTACCCTCGAGCAGTACTTC. Its protein product is CSVRTLEQYF.

This clonotype was recorded a few times. The rearrangement links TRBV11-3 to TRBJ2-1; a possible D gene is TRBD2 (5 bases). CDR1 SGHNT and CDR2 YENEEA come from the germline V gene. The CDR3 is 15 residues long. The V end lost 5 bases, the J end lost 8 bases, and 19 bases lay between the germline ends. CDR3 amino acids: CASSRLEGVGDEQFF. Written as DNA, the CDR3 is TGTGCCAGCAGCCGTCTAGAGGGTGTTGGGGATGAGCAGTTCTTC.

V is TRBV6-2 or TRBV6-3 and J is TRBJ2-1; TRBD2 matches at 10 bases. The CDR3 has 13 residues. The germline V gene encodes CDR1 MNHEY and CDR2 SVGEGT. With 4 bases clipped from V and 7 bases from J, the junction kept 1 base outside the gene matches. The CDR3 protein is CASSSGLANEQFF. For the CDR3, the DNA is TGTGCCAGCAGTTCGGGACTAGCGAATGAGCAGTTCTTC.

The chain has TRBV4-1 and TRBJ1-6; no clear D. V was trimmed by 0 bases and J by 10 bases, leaving 10 bases between them. This CDR3 contains 14 residues. Germline V CDR1 and CDR2: MGHRA, YSYEKL. CDR3 bases: TGCGCCAGCAGCCAAGAACCAGTCGCCTCACCCCTCCACTTT. It specifies CASSQEPVASPLHF.

Regarding this clonotype: The junction does not match germline at one end; this may be a read error. The CDR3: CASSLDNPERFF. For the CDR3, the DNA is TGTGCCAGCAGCCTGGACAACCCTGAGCGGTTCTTC. The chain couples TRBV12-3 or TRBV12-4 to TRBJ2-1, with D possibly matching TRBD1 (5 bases). The CDR3 has 12 amino acids.

This clonotype was recorded a few times. This sequence joins TRBV27 and TRBJ2-1; 8 bases map to TRBD2. V dropped 2 bases and J dropped 8; count of bases not matched to a gene: 14. Germline V gene lookup returns CDR1 MNHEY and CDR2 SMNVEV (reference sequence). The CDR3 contains 17 residues. The CDR3 DNA reads TGTGCCAGCAGTTTACCCCCAGCCCCCGGGGGGGACGATGAGCAGTTCTTC. Its protein product is CASSLPPAPGGDDEQFF.

There are a few counts of this clonotype. This chain links TRBV5-1 with TRBJ1-1; tentatively, D is TRBD1 (6 bases). Germline CDR1 is SGHRS and CDR2 is YFSETQ. The CDR3 extends over 13 amino acids. The V gene lost 4 bases and the J gene lost 4 bases, with 11 bases spanning the gap. CDR3 nucleotides: TGCGCCAGCAGCATAGGGGGACGCACTGAAGCTTTCTTT. Protein sequence: CASSIGGRTEAFF.

A few counts support this clonotype. The J gene is TRBJ1-1, the V gene TRBV6-1, with 7 positions matching TRBD1. V lost 0 bases to trimming and J lost 8 bases; unmatched junction nucleotides: 3. There are 13 residues in the CDR3. CDR1 and CDR2 from the germline V gene are MNHNS and SASEGT. The CDR3 nucleotides are TGTGCCAGCAGTGAAGCCGCACAGGGGGAAGCTTTCTTT. Its protein product is CASSEAAQGEAFF.

The CDR3 loop reads CASSTSGGIAKNIQYF. CDR3 coding DNA: TGTGCCAGCAGTACTAGCGGGGGAATAGCCAAAAACATTCAGTACTTC. The gene calls are TRBV2 and TRBJ2-4; 11 nucleotides match TRBD2. The CDR3 is 16 amino acids. Per the germline V gene, CDR1 is SNHLY and CDR2 is FYNNEI. V was pared by 5 bases and J by 0 bases, with 3 bases of the junction left unmatched.

This clonotype was observed at least ten times. The V gene is TRBV7-3, the J gene TRBJ2-2, with 10 bases aligning to TRBD1. This CDR3 has 17 amino acids. Per the germline V gene, CDR1 is SGHTA and CDR2 is FQGTGA. Trimming at V came to 5 bases and at J to 3 bases, leaving 9 bases not matched to a gene. This chain's CDR3 is CASSPTGGRYYTGELFF. In nucleotides, the CDR3 is TGTGCCAGCAGCCCGACAGGGGGCCGGTATTACACCGGGGAGCTGTTTTTT.

This clonotype was counted between two and nine times. The chain combines TRBV12-5 with TRBJ1-1, with 9 bases fitting TRBD1. The CDR3 totals 14 residues. Trimming at V came to 7 bases and at J to 5 bases, leaving 8 bases not matched to a gene. CDR1 LGHNT and CDR2 FRNRAP come from the germline V gene. Here the CDR3 DNA reads TGTGCTAGTGCCTCCGGGACAGGGCAAACTGAAGCTTTCTTT. Amino acids: CASASGTGQTEAFF.

In DNA, the CDR3 is TGTGCCAGCAGTTTTAGCGGGGGGACTAATCAGCCCCAGCATTTT. Amino acids: CASSFSGGTNQPQHF. The rearrangement joins TRBV12-3 or TRBV12-4 to TRBJ1-5; maybe TRBD1 (5 bases). The V end lost 3 bases, the J end lost 4 bases, and 13 bases lay between the germline ends. CDR3 size: 15 residues.

The genes are TRBV2 and TRBJ1-2; D possibly corresponds to TRBD1 (5 bases). The germline CDR1 and CDR2 sequences are SNHLY and FYNNEI. The CDR3 consists of 14 residues. V was shortened by 7 bases and J by 7 bases, with 19 bases between the two germline ends. CDR3 loop: CASITSGPLLGYTF. Here the CDR3 DNA reads TGTGCCAGCATAACCTCGGGACCACTACTTGGCTACACCTTC.

The chain employs TRBV29-1 and TRBJ1-3; 12 nucleotides agree with TRBD1. The CDR3 extends over 15 amino acids. Trimming at V came to 5 bases and at J to 3 bases, leaving 5 bases not matched to a gene. In germline, CDR1 is SQVTM, CDR2 ANQGSEA. The chain's CDR3 is CSVKGQGANGNTIYF. The CDR3, as DNA: TGCAGCGTTAAGGGACAGGGGGCGAATGGAAACACCATATATTTT.

The rearrangement uses TRBV5-1 and TRBJ1-1; D perhaps matches TRBD1 (5 bases). This CDR3 spans 14 amino acids. Trimming shortened V by 4 bases and J by 5 bases, and 15 bases separated the two germline ends. The germline V gene encodes CDR1 SGHRS and CDR2 YFSETQ. The CDR3, as DNA: TGCGCCAGCAGCAGGACCCTGGGGGAGACTGAAGCTTTCTTT. Its protein is CASSRTLGETEAFF.

This chain connects TRBV5-1 to TRBJ1-6, with D possibly being TRBD1 (5 bases). The V gene's germline CDR1 is SGHRS and CDR2 YFSETQ. Trimming took 5 bases from V and 9 from J, leaving 9 bases between them. The CDR3 has 12 amino acids. The CDR3 bases are TGCGCCAGCAGTGACAGAACTTCACCCCTCCACTTT. Translated: CASSDRTSPLHF.

The chain couples TRBV18 to TRBJ2-3; D unresolved. CDR1 is KGHSH and CDR2 is LQKENI in the germline V gene. The V end lost 1 base, the J end lost 2 bases, and 7 bases lay between the germline ends. This CDR3 has 14 residues. In DNA, the CDR3 is TGTGCCAGCTCACCACGTGGACCCACAGATACGCAGTATTTT. Its translation is CASSPRGPTDTQYF.

V usage is TRBV6-1 and J usage is TRBJ2-5; D is unclear. Trimming left V 7 bases short and J 4 bases short, with 19 bases between. Per the germline V gene, CDR1 is MNHNS and CDR2 is SASEGT. This CDR3 has 15 amino acids. The DNA of the CDR3 is TGTGCCAGCACCGAGGATCGGAGAAGGCGAGAGACCCAGTACTTC. Encoded protein: CASTEDRRRRETQYF.

V and J are TRBV9 and TRBJ2-1; D not certain. Trimming removed 0 bases from V and 9 bases from J, with 7 bases in between. This CDR3 spans 12 amino acids. Germline V gene lookup returns CDR1 SGDLS and CDR2 YYNGEE. The CDR3 here is CASSVDRSEQFF. The CDR3, as DNA: TGTGCCAGCAGCGTAGATAGGAGTGAGCAGTTCTTC.

This chain links TRBV12-3 or TRBV12-4 with TRBJ2-1, with no clear D. Trimming pared 6 bases from V and 10 bases from J, leaving 7 bases between. The CDR3 spans 10 residues. CDR3 loop: CASSYKEQFF. CDR3 DNA sequence: TGTGCCAGCAGCTATAAAGAGCAGTTCTTC.

This clonotype was seen only a few times. The chain employs TRBV12-3 or TRBV12-4 and TRBJ2-5, with D possibly TRBD1 on 6 matching bases. V was shortened by 6 bases and J by 3 bases, with 14 bases between the two germline ends. The CDR3 covers 14 residues. CDR3 bases: TGTGCCAGCAGCCTCACCCCAGGGGAAGAGACCCAGTACTTC. It translates to CASSLTPGEETQYF.

The genes are TRBV4-2 and TRBJ2-7; 9 bases fit TRBD1. Germline values: CDR1 LGHNA, CDR2 YNFKEQ. Trimming took 0 bases from V and 4 from J; bases not matched to a gene: 1. CDR3 size: 14 residues. The chain's CDR3 is CASSQEQGAYEQYV. In DNA, the CDR3 is TGTGCCAGCAGCCAAGAACAGGGGGCGTACGAGCAGTACGTC.

V usage is TRBV6-2 or TRBV6-3 and J usage is TRBJ2-1; D is perhaps TRBD2 (5 bases). This CDR3 spans 19 amino acids. Trimming cost V 0 bases and J 8 bases, with 26 bases left between them. CDR1 and CDR2 (germline): MNHEY, SVGEGT. CDR3 residues: CASSYSAGSLADPIDEQFF. The CDR3 DNA is TGTGCCAGCAGTTACTCAGCTGGCAGCCTAGCCGACCCAATTGATGAGCAGTTCTTC.

V usage is TRBV6-4 and J usage is TRBJ2-5; TRBD1 matches 7 bases. This CDR3 is 15 amino acids long. The germline CDR1 and CDR2 sequences are MRHNA and SNTAGT. The junction had 9 bases not matched to a gene; V was cut back by 4 bases and J by 4 bases. The CDR3 protein is CASSANRGGGETQYF. The CDR3 DNA follows: TGTGCCAGCAGTGCAAACAGGGGTGGTGGAGAGACCCAGTACTTC.